This paragraph covers one TCR beta chain sequence. Profiling relied on immunoSEQ multiplex PCR, and the TCRdb table lists in-frame clones only, not all of them. The sample has approximately 120,000 clones, roughly 80% seen once. These data are taken from a study of blood T cell repertoires in COVID-19. The CDR3 has 16 amino acids. Germline V gene data show CDR1 as WSHSY and CDR2 as SAAADI. With V trimmed by 4 bases and J by 8 bases, 11 bases remained unmatched. The V call is TRBV10-2, the J call TRBJ1-4, with 9 nucleotides matching TRBD1. Source material: peripheral blood. The TCR sequence derives from a man older than 75 with COVID-19, enrolled during active disease. In nucleotides, the CDR3 is TGCGCCAGCAGTGGGTCACTGGACAGGGGAGGGGAAAAACTGTTTTTT. Translation gives CASSGSLDRGGEKLFF.